The present entry profiles one T cell receptor (beta chain) with its context. As yet, its antigen is unknown. TCR sequencing used cDNA made by reverse transcription of extracted RNA. Profiled with immunoSEQ multiplex PCR; TCRdb holds only in-frame clones, not every one. The sample records about 180,000 clones, 59% being singletons. These data come from a study of CD8+ T cells in alopecia areata. Germline CDR1 and CDR2: MNHEY and SMNVEV (reference sequence). The V segment lost 5 bases and the J segment 8 bases; nucleotides outside the gene matches: 5. CDR3 length: 14 amino acids. Study results and caveats: Clonality exceeded that of normal scalp in lesional scalp, most notably in alopecia totalis/universalis.

The V gene is TRBV27, the J gene TRBJ1-6, with 8 bases identical to TRBD1. The sequencing used CD4+ T cells sorted from blood, collected at week 0. This clonotype originated in a human donor with alopecia areata. CDR3 amino acids: CASSKLDRDSPLHF. The CDR3 DNA sequence: TGTGCCAGCAGTAAATTGGACAGGGATTCACCCCTCCACTTT.